A selection of T cell receptor beta chains follows, all from one sample in a study of patients and donors after allogeneic stem cell transplantation. TCRdb analysed the RT-PCR reads with MiXCR anew, one entry per CDR3 protein. The profile shows about 90,000 distinct CDR3 sequences, roughly 48% of them singletons. The sequenced sample consisted of blood, either unsorted or a sorted T cell fraction (not recorded which). The receptors shown here come from a human donor who was either an allogeneic HSCT recipient or a stem cell or donor lymphocyte infusion donor (not recorded which). It is not recorded whose cells these are; they may come from a transplant donor. CDR3s include the opening cysteine and the closing phenylalanine or tryptophan. The D gene is left open where the match is weak. Some rows mark clone size as missing; the rest say once, few, many or name a class of expanded clone.

abundance	v_gene	d_gene	j_gene	CDR3nt	CDR3aa
NA	TRBV6-5	NA	TRBJ1-5	TGTGCCAGCAGTTTAGGGGGGCCGGGCAATCAGCCCCAGCATTTT	CASSLGGPGNQPQHF
NA	TRBV27	NA	TRBJ1-2	TGTGCCAGCAGACAGGGCTACTATGGCTACACCTTC	CASRQGYYGYTF
NA	TRBV15	NA	TRBJ1-5	TGTGCCACCAGCAGGGCCGGGCCACAGCCCCAGCATTTT	CATSRAGPQPQHF
few	TRBV5-1	NA	TRBJ1-4	TGCGCCAGCAGCTTTGCAGGGACTAATGAAAAACTGTTTTTT	CASSFAGTNEKLFF
NA	TRBV6-2/TRBV6-3	TRBD2	TRBJ2-1	TGTGCCAGCAGTACCGACCTCACTAGCGTCTACAATGAGCAGTTCTTC	CASSTDLTSVYNEQFF
NA	TRBV24-1	NA	TRBJ2-7	TGTGCCACCAGTGGTGCAGAGTCCTACGAGCAGTACTTC	CATSGAESYEQYF
few	TRBV6-2/TRBV6-3	NA	TRBJ1-5	TGTGCCAGCAGTTACTCGGATTTAGAGGGACAGCCCCAGCATTTT	CASSYSDLEGQPQHF
few	TRBV4-2	NA	TRBJ1-1	TGTGCCAGCAGCCAAGTTTCGGGACGCGAGAACACTGAAGCTTTCTTT	CASSQVSGRENTEAFF
NA	TRBV29-1	NA	TRBJ1-1	TGCAGCGTTGATTCACAGATGAACACTGAAGCTTTCTTT	CSVDSQMNTEAFF
few	TRBV12-3/TRBV12-4	NA	TRBJ1-5	TGTGCCAGCAGTTTGGGTACAGGGAGCAATCAGCCCCAGCATTTT	CASSLGTGSNQPQHF
NA	TRBV20-1	NA	TRBJ1-1	TGCAGTGCCAGGACCGGGACTGTGAACACTGAAGCTTTCTTT	CSARTGTVNTEAFF
NA	TRBV21-1	NA	TRBJ2-7	TGTGCCAGCAGCAAGACTCCCTGCTCCTACGAGCAGTACTTC	CASSKTPCSYEQYF
few	TRBV9	NA	TRBJ1-3	TGTGCCAGCAGCGTCGACCAGGGCCTCTCTGGAAACACCATATATTTT	CASSVDQGLSGNTIYF
NA	TRBV6-5	TRBD1	TRBJ2-4	TGTGCCAGCAGTTCACAGGGGCCGGTCAAAAACATTCAGTACTTC	CASSSQGPVKNIQYF
NA	TRBV24-1	NA	TRBJ1-5	TGTGCCACCAGTGTAGGAAGCAATCAGCCCCAGCATTTT	CATSVGSNQPQHF
NA	TRBV12-3/TRBV12-4	NA	TRBJ2-1	TGTGCCAGCAGTTTACGGGAGTCCACCTACAATGAGCAGTTCTTC	CASSLRESTYNEQFF
NA	TRBV29-1	NA	TRBJ1-1	TGCAGCGTGACTGACGGGAACACTGAAGCTTTCTTT	CSVTDGNTEAFF
few	TRBV12-3/TRBV12-4	TRBD1	TRBJ1-4	TGTGCCAGCAGTTTCGGGGCAGGGGGCGAAGCTAATGAAAAACTGTTTTTT	CASSFGAGGEANEKLFF
NA	TRBV7-9	NA	TRBJ1-1	TGTGCCAGCAGCTTAGACCCCCAAAGGGCTGAAGCTTTCTTT	CASSLDPQRAEAFF
NA	TRBV21-1	NA	TRBJ2-5	TGTGCCAGCAGCAAAGAAGTAGGGACTAGGGGGCCAGAGACCCAGTACTTC	CASSKEVGTRGPETQYF
few	TRBV4-3	NA	TRBJ1-2	TGCGCCAGCAGCCAAGAGTCCGGGTGGCACTATGGCTACACCTTC	CASSQESGWHYGYTF
few	TRBV28	NA	TRBJ1-5	TGTGCCAGCACCATGAGGCCAGGGAATCAGCCCCAGCATTTT	CASTMRPGNQPQHF
many	TRBV20-1	NA	TRBJ1-4	TGCAGTGCCGGGGGCGGCGAAAAACTGTTTTTT	CSAGGGEKLFF
NA	TRBV28	NA	TRBJ2-7	TGTGCCAGCAGTTTCGGGCGGGCCGGCAGGGAGCAGTACTTC	CASSFGRAGREQYF
once	TRBV12-3/TRBV12-4	NA	TRBJ1-6	TGTGCCAGCCAAGTTATCCGGACCGGGAGCGGCAATTCACCCCTCCACTTT	CASQVIRTGSGNSPLHF
few	TRBV28	NA	TRBJ1-5	TGTGCCAGCAGCCAACCTGACAGGCTCAATCAGCCCCAGCATTTT	CASSQPDRLNQPQHF
NA	TRBV29-1	TRBD1	TRBJ1-5	TGCAGCGTTAGACTCCCGGGACAGCCTGGGGCCCAGCATTTT	CSVRLPGQPGAQHF